The clone carrying this T cell receptor beta chain was observed once. The data stem from a study of blood T cell repertoires in COVID-19. Study details: Samples representing acute and convalescent COVID-19 were sourced from the United States, Italy and Spain. PBMCs, B-cell-depleted T cells, or T cells provided the cDNA or gDNA that made up the material.

As processed by the authors: Reference gene primer amplification gave nucleated cell count estimates. The assay was immunoSEQ multiplex PCR, and TCRdb's table has in-frame clones only and misses some. V, J and clone size were drawn from that table, and D and trimming were deduced from the DNA. Altogether approximately 130,000 clones are present, 75% to 90% being singletons, with the ten largest covering around 16%. The sample taken for sequencing was peripheral blood. The TCR sequence derives from a woman aged 50 to 65 who had recovered from COVID-19.

The CDR3 DNA sequence: TGTGCCAGCAGCTTGGAGCGGGGGAGGGAGACCCAGTACTTC. Residues: CASSLERGRETQYF. The chain has TRBV5-6 and TRBJ2-5, with 8 bases that match TRBD2. Germline V gene sequence: CDR1 SGHDT, CDR2 YYEEEE. V shed 0 bases, J shed 5 bases, and the junction held 3 bases outside the gene matches. CDR3 size: 14 residues.